This T cell receptor (beta chain) was documented in a study of blood T cell repertoires in COVID-19 (dated by TCRdb to 2018 to 2021). Context from the whole study: Collaborator samples came from the United States, Italy and Spain and covered acute and convalescent phases of COVID-19. The samples were drawn from two sources: the first 160 participants of the ongoing ImmuneRACE study, and over 1,000 subjects contributed by 6 global collaborators. The repertoires were made available in a free public database intended to serve as a resource for research on the immune response to SARS-CoV-2. Subjects who had been exposed to COVID-19, were actively infected with it, or had recovered from it provided the deeply sampled blood TCRbeta repertoires that made up the dataset. The prospective study material was composed of cDNA or gDNA derived from T cells, B-cell-depleted T cells, or PBMCs. The sample metadata nearly always contained a de-identified subject ID, COVID-19 status, age in years and sex. Where HLA class I and class II types were available, the types were taken from metadata supplied by the sample provider, not from assay-based typing.

Paper-wide results and their limitations: Clinical and demographic metadata were provided uncurated, with the amount varying by source and participant.

Compared with germline, V lacks 1 base and J lacks 3 bases; bases without a gene match: 11. Looking up the germline V gene (reference sequence) yields CDR1 LGHDT and CDR2 YNNKEL. The CDR3 covers 18 residues, taking in both the cysteine and the phenylalanine. The DNA shown is the 54-base CDR3, in frame from base 1. Another Seattle source contributed samples from volunteer blood donors who had recovered from COVID-19. Whole blood was collected in K2EDTA tubes by collaborating institutions according to the institutions' own protocols. Collaborator samples were shipped for TCRbeta analysis as frozen whole blood, isolated PBMCs, or DNA extracted from either sample type. TCRbeta CDR3 regions were amplified from genomic DNA by means of the immunoSEQ Assay, a bias-controlled multiplex PCR. For the original study's pipeline: The number of nucleated cells in each sample was estimated from the amplification of reference gene primers within the assay. Sequence reads were collapsed and filtered to measure the absolute abundance of every unique TCRbeta CDR3 rearrangement. For each sample, productive Simpson clonality was calculated as the square root of Simpson's diversity index over productive rearrangements. TCRdb carries this immuneACCESS record with in-frame sequences only. Its versions omit some clonotypes, under half of them owing to an unresolved V gene in the studies checked, with the rest unexplained. From that table come the V and J calls and clone size; the DNA was used to work out D and trimming. Within this sample are 300,000 or so clones, with about 90% of them counted one time only. The biggest ten clones account for around 6% of the sample.

With regard to this clone: Its target antigen remains unknown. The record has no base qualities; no much larger clone is one base away.

The sequence came from a man aged 18-30 years who had recovered from COVID-19. The receptor chain draws on TRBV3-1 (or the pseudogene TRBV3-2) and TRBJ2-7; TRBD2 lines up with 11 middle nucleotides. The specimen sequenced was peripheral blood. In nucleotide form, the sequence is TGTGCCAGCAGCCAAGTTCCCCCACTAGCGGGAGCGGTCTACGAGCAGTACTTC. It translates to CASSQVPPLAGAVYEQYF.